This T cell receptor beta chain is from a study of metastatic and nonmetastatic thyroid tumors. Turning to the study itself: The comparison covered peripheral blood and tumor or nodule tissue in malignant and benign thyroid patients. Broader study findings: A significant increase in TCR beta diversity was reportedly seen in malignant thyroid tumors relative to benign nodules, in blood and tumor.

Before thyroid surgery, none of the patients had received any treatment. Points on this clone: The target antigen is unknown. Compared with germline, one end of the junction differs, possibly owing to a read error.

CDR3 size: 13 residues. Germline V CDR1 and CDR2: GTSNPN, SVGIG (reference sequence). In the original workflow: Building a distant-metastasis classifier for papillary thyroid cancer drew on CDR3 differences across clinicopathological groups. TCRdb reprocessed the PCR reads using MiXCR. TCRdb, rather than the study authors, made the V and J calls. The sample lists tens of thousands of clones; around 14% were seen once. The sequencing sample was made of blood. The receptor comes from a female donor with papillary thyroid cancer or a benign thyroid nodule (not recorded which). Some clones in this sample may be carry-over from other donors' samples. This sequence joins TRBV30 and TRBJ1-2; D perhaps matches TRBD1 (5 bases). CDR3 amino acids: CPCRRQSNYGYTF. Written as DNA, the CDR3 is TGTCCCTGTCGTCGACAGAGTAACTATGGCTACACCTTC. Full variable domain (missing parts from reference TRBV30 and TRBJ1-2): SQTIHQWPATLVQPVGSPLSLECTVEGTSNPNLYWYRQAAGRGLQLLFYSVGIGQISSEVPQNLSASRPQDRQFILSSKKLLLSDSGFYLCPCRRQSNYGYTFGSGTRLTVV.